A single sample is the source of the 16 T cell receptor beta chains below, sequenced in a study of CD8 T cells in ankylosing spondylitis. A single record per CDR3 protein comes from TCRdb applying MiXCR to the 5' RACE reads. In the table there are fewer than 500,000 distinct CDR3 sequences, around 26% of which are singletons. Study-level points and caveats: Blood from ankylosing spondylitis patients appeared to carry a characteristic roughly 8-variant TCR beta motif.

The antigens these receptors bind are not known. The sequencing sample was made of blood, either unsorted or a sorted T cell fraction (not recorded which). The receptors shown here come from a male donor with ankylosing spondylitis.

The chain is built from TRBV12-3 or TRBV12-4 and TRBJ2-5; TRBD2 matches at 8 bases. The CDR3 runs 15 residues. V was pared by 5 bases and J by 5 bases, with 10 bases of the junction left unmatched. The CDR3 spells CASSPPGGARETQYF. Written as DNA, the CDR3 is TGTGCCAGCAGTCCCCCCGGGGGGGCAAGGGAGACCCAGTACTTC.

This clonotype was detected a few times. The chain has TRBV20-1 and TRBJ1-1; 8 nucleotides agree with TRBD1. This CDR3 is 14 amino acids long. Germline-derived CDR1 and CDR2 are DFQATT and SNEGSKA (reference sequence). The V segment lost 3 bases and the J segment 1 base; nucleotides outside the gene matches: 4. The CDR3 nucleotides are TGCAGTGCTAGTTTTCAGGGGGCGAACACTGAAGCTTTCTTT. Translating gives CSASFQGANTEAFF.

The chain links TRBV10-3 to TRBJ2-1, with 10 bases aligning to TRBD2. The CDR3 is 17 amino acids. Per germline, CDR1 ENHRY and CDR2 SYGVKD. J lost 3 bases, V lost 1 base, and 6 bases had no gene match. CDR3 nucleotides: TGTGCCATCAGTGAGTTCTCCGGGACTAGCGACTACAATGAGCAGTTCTTC. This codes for CAISEFSGTSDYNEQFF.

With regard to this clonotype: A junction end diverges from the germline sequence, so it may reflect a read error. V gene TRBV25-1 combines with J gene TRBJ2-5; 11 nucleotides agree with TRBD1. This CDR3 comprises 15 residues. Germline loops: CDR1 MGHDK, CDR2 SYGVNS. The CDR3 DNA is TGTGCCAGCAGCGAATCGGACAGGGGGCGGGAGACCCAGTACTTC. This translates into CASSESDRGRETQYF.

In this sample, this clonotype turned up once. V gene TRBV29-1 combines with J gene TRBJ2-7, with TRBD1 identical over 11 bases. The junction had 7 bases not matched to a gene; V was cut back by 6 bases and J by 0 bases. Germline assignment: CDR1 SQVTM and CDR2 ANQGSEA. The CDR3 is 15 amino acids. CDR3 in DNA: TGCAGCGTCCTCCTTGGGACAGGGGGCTCCTACGAGCAGTACTTC. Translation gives CSVLLGTGGSYEQYF.

CDR3 residues: CASSETTSGGAETQYF. Written as DNA, the CDR3 is TGCGCCAGCAGCGAAACGACTAGCGGGGGTGCTGAGACCCAGTACTTC. The chain is built from TRBV5-1 and TRBJ2-5, with 12 nucleotides matching TRBD2. Trimming took 4 bases from V and 5 from J; bases not matched to a gene: 9. CDR1 is SGHRS, CDR2 YFSETQ, per germline. The CDR3 totals 16 residues. The variable domain in full, with the rest retrieved from reference TRBV5-1 and TRBJ2-5, is KAGVTQTPRYLIKTRGQQVTLSCSPISGHRSVSWYQQTPGQGLQFLFEYFSETQRNKGNFPGRFSGRQFSNSRSEMNVSTLELGDSALYLCASSETTSGGAETQYFGPGTRLLVL.

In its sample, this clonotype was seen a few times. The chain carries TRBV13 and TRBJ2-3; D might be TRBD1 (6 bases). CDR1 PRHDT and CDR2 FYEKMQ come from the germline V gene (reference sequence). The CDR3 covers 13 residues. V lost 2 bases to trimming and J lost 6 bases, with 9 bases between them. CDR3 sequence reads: CASSLKRGDTQYF. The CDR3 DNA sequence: TGTGCCAGCAGCTTAAAGAGGGGGGATACGCAGTATTTT.

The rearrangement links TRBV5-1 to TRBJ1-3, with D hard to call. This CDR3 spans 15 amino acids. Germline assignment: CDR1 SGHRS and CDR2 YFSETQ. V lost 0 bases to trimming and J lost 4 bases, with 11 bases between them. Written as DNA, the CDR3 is TGCGCCAGCAGCTTGGGAAGAGGGTCGGGAAACACCATATATTTT. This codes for CASSLGRGSGNTIYF.

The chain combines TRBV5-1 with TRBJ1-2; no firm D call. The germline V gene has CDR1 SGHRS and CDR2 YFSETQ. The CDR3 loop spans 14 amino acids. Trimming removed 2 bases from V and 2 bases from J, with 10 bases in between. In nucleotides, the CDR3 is TGCGCCAGCAGCTTCGGGGAATCGAACTATGGCTACACCTTC. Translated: CASSFGESNYGYTF.

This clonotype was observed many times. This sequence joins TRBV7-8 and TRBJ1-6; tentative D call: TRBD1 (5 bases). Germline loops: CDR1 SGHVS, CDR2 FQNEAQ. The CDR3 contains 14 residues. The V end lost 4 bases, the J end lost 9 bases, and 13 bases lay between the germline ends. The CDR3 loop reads CASSSAGGISPLHF. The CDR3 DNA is TGTGCCAGCAGCTCAGCCGGGGGAATTTCACCCCTCCACTTT.

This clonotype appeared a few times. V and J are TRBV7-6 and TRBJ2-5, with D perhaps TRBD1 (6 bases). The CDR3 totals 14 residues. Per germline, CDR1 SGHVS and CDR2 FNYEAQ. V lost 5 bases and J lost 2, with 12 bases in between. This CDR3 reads CASSKRTVQETQYF. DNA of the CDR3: TGTGCCAGCAGCAAAAGGACAGTTCAAGAGACCCAGTACTTC.

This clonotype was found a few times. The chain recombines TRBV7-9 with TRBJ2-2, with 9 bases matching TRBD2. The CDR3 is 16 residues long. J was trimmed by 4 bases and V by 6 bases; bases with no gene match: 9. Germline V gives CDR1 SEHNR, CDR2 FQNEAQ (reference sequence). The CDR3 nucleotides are TGTGCCAGCAGTCGAGCCGGGACTAGCACCACCGGGGAGCTGTTTTTT. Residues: CASSRAGTSTTGELFF.

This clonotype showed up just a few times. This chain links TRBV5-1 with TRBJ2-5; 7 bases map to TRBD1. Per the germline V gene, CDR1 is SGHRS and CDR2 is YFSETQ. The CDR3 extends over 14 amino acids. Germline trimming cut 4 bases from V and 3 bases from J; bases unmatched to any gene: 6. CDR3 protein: CASSPGTAEETQYF. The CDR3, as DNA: TGCGCCAGCAGCCCCGGGACAGCCGAAGAGACCCAGTACTTC.

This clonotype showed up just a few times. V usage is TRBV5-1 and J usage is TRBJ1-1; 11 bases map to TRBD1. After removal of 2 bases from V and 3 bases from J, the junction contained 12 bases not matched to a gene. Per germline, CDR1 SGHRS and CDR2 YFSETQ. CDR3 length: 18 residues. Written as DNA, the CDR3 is TGCGCCAGCAGCTTAGGACAGGGGGCGATGATGGCGGACACTGAAGCTTTCTTT. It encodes CASSLGQGAMMADTEAFF.

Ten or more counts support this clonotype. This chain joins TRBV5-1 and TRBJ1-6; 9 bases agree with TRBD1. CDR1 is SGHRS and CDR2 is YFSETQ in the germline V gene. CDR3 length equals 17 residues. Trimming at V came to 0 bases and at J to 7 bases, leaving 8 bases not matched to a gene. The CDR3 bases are TGCGCCAGCAGCTTGGAACCCCCGGGACAGGGAAATTCACCCCTCCACTTT. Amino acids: CASSLEPPGQGNSPLHF.

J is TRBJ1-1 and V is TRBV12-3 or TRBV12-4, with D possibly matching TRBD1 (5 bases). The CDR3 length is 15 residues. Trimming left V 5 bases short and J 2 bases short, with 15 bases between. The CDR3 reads CASSPRGAENTEAFF. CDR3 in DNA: TGTGCCAGCAGTCCACGCGGGGCGGAAAACACTGAAGCTTTCTTT.